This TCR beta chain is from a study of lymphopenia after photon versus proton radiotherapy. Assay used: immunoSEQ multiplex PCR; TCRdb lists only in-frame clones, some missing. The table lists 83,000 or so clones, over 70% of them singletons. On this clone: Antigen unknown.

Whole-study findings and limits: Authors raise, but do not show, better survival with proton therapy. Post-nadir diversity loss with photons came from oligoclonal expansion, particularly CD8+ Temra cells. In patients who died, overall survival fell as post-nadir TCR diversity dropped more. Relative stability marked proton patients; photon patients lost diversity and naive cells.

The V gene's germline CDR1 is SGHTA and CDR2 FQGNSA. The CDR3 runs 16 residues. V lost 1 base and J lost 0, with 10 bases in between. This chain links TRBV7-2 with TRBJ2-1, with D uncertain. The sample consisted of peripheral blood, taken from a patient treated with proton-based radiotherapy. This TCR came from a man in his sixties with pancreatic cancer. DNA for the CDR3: TGTGCCAGCAGCTTAGACCCCTGGAGCTCCTACAATGAGCAGTTCTTC. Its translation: CASSLDPWSSYNEQFF.